This T cell receptor beta chain was documented in a study of blood T cell repertoires in COVID-19. Background on the study: Samples of COVID-19 (acute and convalescent) were obtained from the United States, Italy and Spain. In each case, the material was cDNA or gDNA derived from T cells, B-cell-depleted T cells, or PBMCs.

The CDR3 has 18 amino acids. The V end lost 0 bases, the J end lost 3 bases, and 20 bases lay between the germline ends. The germline CDR1 and CDR2 sequences are MGHRA and YSYEKL. Original data processing: Researchers report that nucleated cell counts were estimated from reference gene primer amplification. Using immunoSEQ multiplex PCR, the repertoire was profiled, and TCRdb retains in-frame clones only, with some absent. V and J calls and clone size are those listed in that table; D and trimming were worked out from the DNA. This table holds 210,000 or so clones, about four fifths found once. This sequence joins TRBV4-1 and TRBJ1-1, with D possibly being TRBD1 (5 bases). The material sequenced was peripheral blood. The clonotype originates from a man in his forties or fifties with active or convalescent COVID-19. The CDR3 region has the DNA TGCGCCAGCAGCCAAGATCCCTACGGGGGGGTTGGGGACACTGAAGCTTTCTTT. It codes for CASSQDPYGGVGDTEAFF.